This T cell receptor (beta chain) came from a study of T cells after yellow fever vaccination. Study information: Any fraction with a low cell number was prepared using SMART-Seq v4 Ultra Low Input.

TCRdb redid the calling of the 5' RACE reads with MiXCR, one entry per CDR3 protein. Among about 320,000 distinct CDR3 sequences listed, around 4.5% were seen once. This clonotype was seen at least ten times. Its antigen is undetermined. The germline gives CDR1 SGHRS, CDR2 YFSETQ. Trimming stripped 0 bases from V and 0 bases from J, with 6 bases between. This CDR3 contains 14 residues. Findings and caveats of the study: Reappearance after the booster was observed for most primary-vaccination clones (roughly 97% CD4, roughly 88% CD8). Contamination of FACS-sorted repertoires by abundant clonotypes from the bulk population could occur.

Sequencing used PBMCs, obtained 15 days after the yellow fever booster vaccination. The sequence was obtained from a young man who received the YFV17D yellow fever vaccine. The rearrangement joins TRBV5-1 to TRBJ2-5, with no clear D. This chain's CDR3 is CASSLVGDQETQYF. Here the CDR3 DNA reads TGCGCCAGCAGCTTGGTGGGCGACCAAGAGACCCAGTACTTC.